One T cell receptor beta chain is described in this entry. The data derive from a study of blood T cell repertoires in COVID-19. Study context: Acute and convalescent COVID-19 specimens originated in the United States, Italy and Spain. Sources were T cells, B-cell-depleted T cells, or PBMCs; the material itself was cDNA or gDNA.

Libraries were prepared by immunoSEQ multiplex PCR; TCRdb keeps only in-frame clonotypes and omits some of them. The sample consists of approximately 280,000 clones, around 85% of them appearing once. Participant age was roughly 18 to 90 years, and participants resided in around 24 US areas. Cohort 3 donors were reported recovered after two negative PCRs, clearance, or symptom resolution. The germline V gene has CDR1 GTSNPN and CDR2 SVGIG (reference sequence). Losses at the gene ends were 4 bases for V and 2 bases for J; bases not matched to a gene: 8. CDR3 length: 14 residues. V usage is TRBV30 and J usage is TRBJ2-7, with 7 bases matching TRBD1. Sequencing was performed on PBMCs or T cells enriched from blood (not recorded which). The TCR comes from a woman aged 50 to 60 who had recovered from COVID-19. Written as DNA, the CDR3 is TGTGCCTGGAAACTACTGACAGGGACCTACGAGCAGTACTTC. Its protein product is CAWKLLTGTYEQYF.